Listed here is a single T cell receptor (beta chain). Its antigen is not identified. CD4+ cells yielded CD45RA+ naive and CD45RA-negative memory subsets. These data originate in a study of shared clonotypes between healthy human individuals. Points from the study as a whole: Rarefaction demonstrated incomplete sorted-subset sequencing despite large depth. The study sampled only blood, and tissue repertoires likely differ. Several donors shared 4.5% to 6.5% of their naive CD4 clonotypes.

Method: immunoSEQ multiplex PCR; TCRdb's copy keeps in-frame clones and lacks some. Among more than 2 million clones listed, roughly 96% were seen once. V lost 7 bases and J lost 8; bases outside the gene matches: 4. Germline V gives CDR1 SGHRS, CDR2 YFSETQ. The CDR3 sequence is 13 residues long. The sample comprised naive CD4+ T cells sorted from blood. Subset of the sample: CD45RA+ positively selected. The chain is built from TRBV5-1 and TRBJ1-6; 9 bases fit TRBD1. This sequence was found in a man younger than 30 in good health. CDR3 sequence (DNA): TGCGCCAGCGGGACAGGGTCCGATTCACCCCTCCACTTT. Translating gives CASGTGSDSPLHF.